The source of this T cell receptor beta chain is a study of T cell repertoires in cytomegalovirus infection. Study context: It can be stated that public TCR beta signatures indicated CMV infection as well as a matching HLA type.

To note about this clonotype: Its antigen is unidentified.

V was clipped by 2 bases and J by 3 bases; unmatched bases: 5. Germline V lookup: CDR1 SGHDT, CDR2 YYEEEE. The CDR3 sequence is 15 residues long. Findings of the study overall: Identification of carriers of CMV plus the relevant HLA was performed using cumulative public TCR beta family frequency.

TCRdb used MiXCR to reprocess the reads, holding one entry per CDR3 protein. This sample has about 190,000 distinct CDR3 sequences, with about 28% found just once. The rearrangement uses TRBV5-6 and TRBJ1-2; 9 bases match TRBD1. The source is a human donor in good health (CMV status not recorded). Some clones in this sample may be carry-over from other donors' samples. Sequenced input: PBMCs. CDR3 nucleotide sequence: TGTGCCAGCAGCTTTACAGGGGGCGCCGACTATGGCTACACCTTC. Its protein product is CASSFTGGADYGYTF.